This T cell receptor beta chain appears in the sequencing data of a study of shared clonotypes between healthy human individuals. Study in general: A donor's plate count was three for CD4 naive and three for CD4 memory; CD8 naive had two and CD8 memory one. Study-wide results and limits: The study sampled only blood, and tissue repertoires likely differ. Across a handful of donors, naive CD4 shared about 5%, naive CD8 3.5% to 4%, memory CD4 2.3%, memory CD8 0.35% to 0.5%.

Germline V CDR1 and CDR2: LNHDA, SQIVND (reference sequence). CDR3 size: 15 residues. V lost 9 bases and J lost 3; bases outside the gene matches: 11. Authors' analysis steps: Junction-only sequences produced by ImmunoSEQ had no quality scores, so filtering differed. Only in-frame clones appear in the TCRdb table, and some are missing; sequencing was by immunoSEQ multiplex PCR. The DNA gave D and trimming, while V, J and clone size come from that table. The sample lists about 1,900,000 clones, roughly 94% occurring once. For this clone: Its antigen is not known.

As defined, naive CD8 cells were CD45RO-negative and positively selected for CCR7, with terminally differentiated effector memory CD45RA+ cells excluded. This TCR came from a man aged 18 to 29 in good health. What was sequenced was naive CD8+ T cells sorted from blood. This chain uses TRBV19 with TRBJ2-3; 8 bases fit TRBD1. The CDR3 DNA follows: TGTGCCAGCCCAGCAGGGGGCGCGAATACAGATACGCAGTATTTT. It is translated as CASPAGGANTDTQYF.